A selection of T cell receptor beta chains follows, all from one sample in a study of cytomegalovirus exposure and HLA in healthy donors. Here immunoSEQ multiplex PCR was the method, and the copy in TCRdb shows in-frame clones only, minus some. The profile shows more than 110,000 clones, more than 65% of them singletons. Sequenced material: PBMCs. These receptors came from a woman aged 25-40 years in good health and CMV-seronegative. Each CDR3 is given with its conserved first and last residue. A D gene is named only where the DNA matches it firmly. Clone size is shown for a subset of rows, as once, few, many or a class of expanded clone.

D gene: TRBD2
clone size: few
J gene: TRBJ2-1
V gene: TRBV6-6
CDR3 protein: CASSYRAGGFCGQFF
CDR3 DNA: TGTGCCAGCAGTTACCGCGCGGGGGGGTTTTGTGGGCAGTTCTTC

D gene: TRBD2
clone size: NA
J gene: TRBJ2-1
V gene: TRBV10-3
CDR3 protein: CAISNRGLAGGPDNEQFF
CDR3 DNA: TGTGCCATCAGTAACAGGGGGCTAGCGGGGGGGCCAGACAATGAGCAGTTCTTC

D gene: NA
clone size: NA
J gene: TRBJ2-7
V gene: TRBV5-1
CDR3 protein: CASSLTATYEQYF
CDR3 DNA: TGCGCCAGCAGCTTGACAGCCACCTACGAGCAGTACTTC

D gene: TRBD2
clone size: few
J gene: TRBJ2-7
V gene: TRBV18
CDR3 protein: CASSPRASGGNEQYF
CDR3 DNA: TGTGCCAGCTCACCGAGGGCTAGCGGGGGTAACGAGCAGTACTTC

D gene: NA
clone size: NA
J gene: TRBJ1-1
V gene: TRBV29-1
CDR3 protein: CSVVREDEAFF
CDR3 DNA: TGCAGCGTTGTCCGGGAAGATGAAGCTTTCTTT

D gene: NA
clone size: once
J gene: TRBJ1-2
V gene: TRBV2
CDR3 protein: CASSANQGTSYGYTF
CDR3 DNA: TGTGCCAGCAGCGCCAACCAGGGGACGTCTTATGGCTACACCTTC

D gene: TRBD1
clone size: NA
J gene: TRBJ1-2
V gene: TRBV10-3
CDR3 protein: CAIIPPLPGGRNYGYTF
CDR3 DNA: TGTGCCATCATCCCCCCCCTTCCAGGGGGGAGAAACTATGGCTACACCTTC

D gene: TRBD2
clone size: NA
J gene: TRBJ2-3
V gene: TRBV27
CDR3 protein: CASSLGRGENTQYF
CDR3 DNA: TGTGCCAGCAGTTTGGGGCGGGGGGAAAATACGCAGTATTTT

D gene: NA
clone size: NA
J gene: TRBJ2-7
V gene: TRBV30
CDR3 protein: CGGQTHYEQYF
CDR3 DNA: TGCGGCGGACAGACCCACTACGAGCAGTACTTC

D gene: NA
clone size: NA
J gene: TRBJ1-1
V gene: TRBV28
CDR3 protein: CASTLEGFEAFF
CDR3 DNA: TGTGCCAGCACCCTGGAGGGCTTCGAAGCTTTCTTT

D gene: TRBD1
clone size: once
J gene: TRBJ1-1
V gene: TRBV5-4
CDR3 protein: CASSSRQGLNTEAFF
CDR3 DNA: TGTGCCAGCAGCTCAAGACAGGGCCTGAACACTGAAGCTTTCTTT

D gene: TRBD2
clone size: NA
J gene: TRBJ2-3
V gene: TRBV7-9
CDR3 protein: CASSSTSGVDSTDTQYF
CDR3 DNA: TGTGCCAGCAGCTCGACTAGCGGGGTCGATAGCACAGATACGCAGTATTTT

D gene: NA
clone size: few
J gene: TRBJ1-2
V gene: TRBV14
CDR3 protein: CASSQDQSYGYTF
CDR3 DNA: TGTGCCAGCAGCCAAGATCAGTCCTATGGCTACACCTTC

D gene: NA
clone size: NA
J gene: TRBJ1-1
V gene: TRBV18
CDR3 protein: CASSPSGTNLGNTEAFF
CDR3 DNA: TGTGCCAGCTCACCGAGCGGGACCAACCTTGGGAACACTGAAGCTTTCTTT

D gene: NA
clone size: NA
J gene: TRBJ1-5
V gene: TRBV28
CDR3 protein: CASSWRGERQPQHF
CDR3 DNA: TGTGCCAGCAGTTGGCGGGGGGAAAGGCAGCCCCAGCATTTT

D gene: NA
clone size: NA
J gene: TRBJ1-1
V gene: TRBV18
CDR3 protein: CASSRALTVMNTEAFF
CDR3 DNA: TGTGCCAGCTCACGCGCGCTTACGGTAATGAACACTGAAGCTTTCTTT

D gene: NA
clone size: NA
J gene: TRBJ2-7
V gene: TRBV19
CDR3 protein: CASSIGTGNTYEQYF
CDR3 DNA: TGTGCCAGTAGTATAGGCACAGGGAATACCTACGAGCAGTACTTC

D gene: TRBD1
clone size: few
J gene: TRBJ2-5
V gene: TRBV7-6
CDR3 protein: CASSLGVTGTGEETQYF
CDR3 DNA: TGTGCCAGCAGCTTAGGGGTAACAGGGACAGGGGAGGAGACCCAGTACTTC

D gene: NA
clone size: few
J gene: TRBJ1-1
V gene: TRBV6-5
CDR3 protein: CASSYSAGLHPEAFF
CDR3 DNA: TGTGCCAGCAGTTACTCGGCCGGACTCCACCCTGAAGCTTTCTTT

D gene: NA
clone size: few
J gene: TRBJ2-3
V gene: TRBV5-1
CDR3 protein: CASSYTARQGLVNTDTQYF
CDR3 DNA: TGCGCCAGCAGCTACACTGCAAGACAGGGACTAGTTAACACAGATACGCAGTATTTT

D gene: TRBD1
clone size: NA
J gene: TRBJ2-1
V gene: TRBV6-1
CDR3 protein: CASSVTGMGNEQFF
CDR3 DNA: TGTGCCAGCAGTGTGACAGGGATGGGGAATGAGCAGTTCTTC

D gene: TRBD1
clone size: NA
J gene: TRBJ1-6
V gene: TRBV4-1
CDR3 protein: CASSQIFGTGASPLHF
CDR3 DNA: TGCGCCAGCAGCCAAATCTTTGGGACAGGGGCATCACCCCTCCACTTT

D gene: TRBD2
clone size: NA
J gene: TRBJ2-1
V gene: TRBV5-1
CDR3 protein: CASSWASGGRANPYNEQFF
CDR3 DNA: TGCGCCAGCAGCTGGGCCTCTGGCGGGAGGGCCAATCCTTACAATGAGCAGTTCTTC

D gene: TRBD2
clone size: NA
J gene: TRBJ2-5
V gene: TRBV28
CDR3 protein: CASSFDSRLAGEETQYF
CDR3 DNA: TGTGCCAGCAGTTTCGACTCACGACTAGCGGGAGAAGAGACCCAGTACTTC

D gene: NA
clone size: NA
J gene: TRBJ2-7
V gene: TRBV28
CDR3 protein: CASSTPRQAAYEQYF
CDR3 DNA: TGTGCCAGCAGTACCCCGAGACAGGCTGCCTACGAGCAGTACTTC

D gene: TRBD1
clone size: NA
J gene: TRBJ2-2
V gene: TRBV5-1
CDR3 protein: CASSPDRGLSGELFF
CDR3 DNA: TGCGCCAGCAGCCCGGACAGGGGTTTATCCGGGGAGCTGTTTTTT

D gene: TRBD2
clone size: NA
J gene: TRBJ2-3
V gene: TRBV2
CDR3 protein: CASSLTAGSGTDTQYF
CDR3 DNA: TGTGCCAGCAGTCTAACAGCGGGATCTGGCACAGATACGCAGTATTTT

D gene: NA
clone size: once
J gene: TRBJ2-5
V gene: TRBV6-1
CDR3 protein: CASSDSGEETQYF
CDR3 DNA: TGTGCTAGCAGTGACTCTGGGGAGGAGACCCAGTACTTC

D gene: TRBD2
clone size: NA
J gene: TRBJ2-5
V gene: TRBV2
CDR3 protein: CASSEGRREGRETQYF
CDR3 DNA: TGTGCCAGCAGTGAAGGTCGGCGGGAGGGAAGAGAGACCCAGTACTTC

D gene: NA
clone size: NA
J gene: TRBJ2-3
V gene: TRBV28
CDR3 protein: CASSPPSPADTQYF
CDR3 DNA: TGTGCCAGCAGCCCCCCTAGCCCAGCAGATACGCAGTATTTT

D gene: NA
clone size: NA
J gene: TRBJ1-1
V gene: TRBV27
CDR3 protein: CASSLRLGGGTEAFF
CDR3 DNA: TGTGCCAGCAGTTTACGTTTAGGGGGGGGCACTGAAGCTTTCTTT

D gene: TRBD1
clone size: NA
J gene: TRBJ1-2
V gene: TRBV18
CDR3 protein: CASSPETGGRGYTF
CDR3 DNA: TGTGCCAGCTCACCTGAGACAGGGGGTCGTGGCTACACCTTC

D gene: NA
clone size: NA
J gene: TRBJ2-1
V gene: TRBV19
CDR3 protein: CASSVSGFRNEQFF
CDR3 DNA: TGTGCCAGTAGTGTGAGCGGATTCCGCAATGAGCAGTTCTTC

D gene: NA
clone size: NA
J gene: TRBJ1-2
V gene: TRBV4-1
CDR3 protein: CASSQGRQGNYGYTF
CDR3 DNA: TGCGCCAGCAGCCAAGGACGGCAGGGTAACTATGGCTACACCTTC

D gene: TRBD2
clone size: few
J gene: TRBJ2-1
V gene: TRBV6-1
CDR3 protein: CASSLAGNIDEQFF
CDR3 DNA: TGTGCCAGCTCTCTAGCGGGAAATATCGATGAGCAGTTCTTC

D gene: NA
clone size: once
J gene: TRBJ2-2
V gene: TRBV21-1
CDR3 protein: CASSKRLAGRYTVDAGELFF
CDR3 DNA: TGTGCCAGCAGCAAACGACTAGCGGGAAGGTACACTGTCGATGCTGGGGAGCTGTTTTTT

D gene: NA
clone size: once
J gene: TRBJ1-1
V gene: TRBV7-2
CDR3 protein: CASSLGGGAFF
CDR3 DNA: TGTGCCAGCAGCTTAGGGGGGGGAGCTTTCTTT